This T cell receptor (beta chain) originates from a study of OX40 agonist ivuxolimab in advanced cancers. Overall study context: Hepatocellular carcinoma, melanoma, renal cell or head and neck cancer occurred in dose-escalation patients. Study results and caveats: Antigen specificity of clonally expanded peripheral T cells was not established.

Produced via immunoSEQ multiplex PCR; TCRdb's table is partial and in-frame only. Here the sample spans tens of thousands of clones, 87% being singletons. Germline assignment: CDR1 SGHRS and CDR2 YFSETQ. V was clipped by 2 bases and J by 7 bases; unmatched bases: 5. The CDR3 totals 14 residues. With regard to this clone: No antigen is known for it.

The V call is TRBV5-1, the J call TRBJ1-5; TRBD1 agrees at 8 bases. The TCR originated in an adult with an advanced solid tumor such as melanoma, head and neck, liver or kidney cancer. The source material was CD4+ or CD8+ T cells sorted from blood, sampled in a trial of the OX40 agonist ivuxolimab. CDR3 residues: CASSLQGGTQPQHF. For the CDR3, the DNA is TGCGCCAGCAGCTTACAGGGGGGGACGCAGCCCCAGCATTTT.